This entry describes one T cell receptor beta chain. This clonotype has at least ten counts. Its antigen specificity is not known. It has no much larger one-base neighbor in the sample; base qualities were not kept. The treatment or condition label of this sample denotes: alpha-V12: anti-TRBV12 scFv linked to anti-CD3 scFv. T cells were expanded from blood mononuclear cells with anti-CD3 antibody OKT3 or CD3/CD28 Dynabeads for approximately three days. For the anti-TRBV12 bispecific sample, Jurkat leukemia cells were cocultured with normal T cells, and the comparison was a control coculture using an anti-CD19 bispecific. The culture conditions for expanded T cells were RPMI 1640 plus 10% fetal bovine serum, recombinant human IL-2 (100 IU/ml) and IL-7 (approximately 5.4 ng/ml). Each coculture mixed some 50,000 target cells and some 50,000 normal T cells with bispecific antibody in 85 to 100 ul and was incubated at 37 degrees C for around 16 hours. Each bispecific antibody was composed of two single-chain variable fragments, which were expressed in a single-chain diabody format with a His tag. Effector T cells came from healthy human donors; peripheral blood mononuclear cells were isolated from leukapheresis samples by Ficoll density gradient centrifugation.

This sample is drawn from a study of beta chain bispecific antibodies for T cell cancers (dated by TCRdb to about 2021). Background on the whole study: Healthy donor T cells were cocultured with T cell leukemia lines and bispecific antibodies, and TRBV sequencing of the surviving cells was then used to measure how much each TRBV family was depleted. Surface TRBV12 (TRBV12-3) was expressed on Jurkat cells, and surface TRBV5-5 was expressed on HPB-ALL cells.

The paper's findings and limits, for the study overall: Cross-reactivity of the anti-TRBV5-5 antibody with TRBV5-6 was attributed to high sequence similarity between the two genes. Apart from the targeted and closely related genes, all other TRBV family members appeared to be unaffected by the TRBV-directed bispecific antibodies. Every sequenced sample contained a mix of leukemia cell line cells and normal T cells, and most targeted TRBV signal came from the leukemia cells rather than from the normal T cells. Relative to anti-CD19, exposure to anti-TRBV12 lowered the TRBV12-3 share of total TRBV signal by 98.9%, while TRBV12-4 dropped by around 34%, a change that was not significant.

Unique molecular identifier barcodes were built into the libraries and used for clonotype quantification. Qiagen AllPrep DNA/RNA Micro kits were used to isolate total RNA, and an Agilent TapeStation was used to check RNA quality. TCR beta libraries were built by 5' RACE: cDNA synthesis followed by two PCR steps using TCR beta constant-region gene-specific primers. Sequencing of the TCR beta libraries was performed on an Illumina MiSeq platform. The paper's processing steps were these. MIGEC, MiXCR and VDJtools were used to process the reads. Clonotype frequency was computed as the clonotype's share of unique molecular identifiers among all unique molecular identifiers in the sample. Nonfunctional TRBV genes classified in IMGT as pseudogenes or open reading frames, such as TRBV1, TRBV12-1 and TRBV21, were excluded. TCRdb trimmed the raw reads at Q25, called clones with MiXCR and kept productive beta chains. A single entry per CDR3 protein holds the most common genes and DNA from its merged rows. None of the V and J calls come from the authors' own analysis; TCRdb made them. The sample table contains about 20,000 distinct CDR3 sequences; only one count was recorded for about 2% of them. The top ten clonotypes cover about 4.9% of the sample.

The CDR3, cysteine through phenylalanine, is 17 amino acids long. Here the CDR3 DNA is all that survives: 51 bases in frame from base 1. Reading the germline V gene gives CDR1 MDHEN and CDR2 SYDVKM. Cut back by 5 bases and 7 bases, the V and J ends lie 26 bases apart. The chain was built from TRBV28 and TRBJ1-2, with TRBD1 tentatively as D gene (6 bases match). Source: healthy donor T cells cultured with leukemia cells, taken from a culture containing a bispecific antibody targeting TCR Vbeta12. The TCR was taken from a human donor in good health. Some clones in this sample may be carry-over from other donors' samples. The nucleotides read TGTGCCAGCAGTACCTCCGAGACAGGCGGCAAGTTGGGTGGCTACACCTTC. Translation gives CASSTSETGGKLGGYTF.